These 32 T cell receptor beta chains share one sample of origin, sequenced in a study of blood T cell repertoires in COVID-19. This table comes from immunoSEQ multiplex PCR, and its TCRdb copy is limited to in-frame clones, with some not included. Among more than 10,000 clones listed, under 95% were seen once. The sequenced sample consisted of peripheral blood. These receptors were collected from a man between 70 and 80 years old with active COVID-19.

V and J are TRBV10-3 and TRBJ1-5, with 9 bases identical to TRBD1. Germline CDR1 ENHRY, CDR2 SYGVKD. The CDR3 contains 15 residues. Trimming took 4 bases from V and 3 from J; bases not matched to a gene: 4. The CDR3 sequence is CAISGGQGDNQPQHF. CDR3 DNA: TGTGCCATCAGTGGGGGACAGGGCGACAATCAGCCCCAGCATTTT.

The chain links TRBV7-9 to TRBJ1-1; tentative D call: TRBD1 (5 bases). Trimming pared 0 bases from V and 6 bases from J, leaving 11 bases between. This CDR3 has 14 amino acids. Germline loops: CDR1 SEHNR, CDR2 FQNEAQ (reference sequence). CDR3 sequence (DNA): TGTGCCAGCAGCTTAGCGGGGGAGGTTGCTGAAGCTTTCTTT. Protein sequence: CASSLAGEVAEAFF.

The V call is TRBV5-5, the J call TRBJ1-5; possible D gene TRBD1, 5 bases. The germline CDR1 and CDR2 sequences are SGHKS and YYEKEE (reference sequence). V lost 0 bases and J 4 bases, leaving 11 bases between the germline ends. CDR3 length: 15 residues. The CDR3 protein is CASSLDWTLNQPQHF. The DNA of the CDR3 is TGTGCCAGCAGCTTGGATTGGACACTGAATCAGCCCCAGCATTTT.

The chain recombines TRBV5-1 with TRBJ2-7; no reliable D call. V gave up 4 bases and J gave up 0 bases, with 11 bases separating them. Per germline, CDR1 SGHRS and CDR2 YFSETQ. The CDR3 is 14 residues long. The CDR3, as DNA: TGCGCCAGCAGCCCTACAGTGAGCTCCTACGAGCAGTACTTC. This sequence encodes CASSPTVSSYEQYF.

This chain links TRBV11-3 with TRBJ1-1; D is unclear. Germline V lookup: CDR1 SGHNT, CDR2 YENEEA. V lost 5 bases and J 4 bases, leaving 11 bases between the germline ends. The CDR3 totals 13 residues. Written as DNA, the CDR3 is TGTGCCAGCAGCCCGGGAGGCCCCACTGAAGCTTTCTTT. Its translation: CASSPGGPTEAFF.

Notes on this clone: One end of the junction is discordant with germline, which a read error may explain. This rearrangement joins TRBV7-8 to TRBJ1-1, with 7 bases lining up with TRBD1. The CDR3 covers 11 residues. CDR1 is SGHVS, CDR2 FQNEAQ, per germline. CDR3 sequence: CASSRMTGNVF. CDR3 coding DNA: TGTGCCAGCAGCCGGATGACAGGGAACGTTTTT.

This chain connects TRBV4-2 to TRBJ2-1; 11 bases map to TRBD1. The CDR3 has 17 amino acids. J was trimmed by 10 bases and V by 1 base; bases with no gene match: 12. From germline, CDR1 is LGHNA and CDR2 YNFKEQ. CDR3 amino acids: CASSQVSGQGALREQFF. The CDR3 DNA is TGTGCCAGCAGCCAAGTGTCCGGACAGGGGGCCCTCCGCGAGCAGTTCTTC.

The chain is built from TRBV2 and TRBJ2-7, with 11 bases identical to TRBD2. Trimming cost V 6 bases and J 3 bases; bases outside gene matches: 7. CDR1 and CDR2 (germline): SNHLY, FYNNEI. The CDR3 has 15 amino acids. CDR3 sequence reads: CASRGGLAELYEQYF. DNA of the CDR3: TGTGCCAGCAGGGGGGGACTAGCGGAACTCTACGAGCAGTACTTC.

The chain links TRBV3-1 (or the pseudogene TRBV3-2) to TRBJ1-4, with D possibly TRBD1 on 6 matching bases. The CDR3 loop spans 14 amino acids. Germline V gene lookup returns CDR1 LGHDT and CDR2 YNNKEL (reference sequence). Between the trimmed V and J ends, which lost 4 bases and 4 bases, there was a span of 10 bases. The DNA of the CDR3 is TGTGCCAGCAGCCCCGGACAGTTTAATGAAAAACTGTTTTTT. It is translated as CASSPGQFNEKLFF.

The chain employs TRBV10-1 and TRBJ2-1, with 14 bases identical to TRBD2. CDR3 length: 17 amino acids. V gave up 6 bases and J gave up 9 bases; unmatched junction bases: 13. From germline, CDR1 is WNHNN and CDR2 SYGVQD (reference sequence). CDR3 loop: CASRSEGVGLAGGEQFF. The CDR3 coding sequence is TGCGCCAGCAGGAGTGAAGGGGTCGGACTAGCGGGAGGTGAGCAGTTCTTC.

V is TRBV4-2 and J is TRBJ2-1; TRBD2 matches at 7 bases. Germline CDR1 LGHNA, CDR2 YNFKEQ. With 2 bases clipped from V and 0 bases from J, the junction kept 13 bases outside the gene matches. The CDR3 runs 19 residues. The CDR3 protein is CASSQKSSELALSYNEQFF. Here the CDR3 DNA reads TGTGCCAGCAGCCAAAAAAGCTCGGAACTAGCGCTCTCCTACAATGAGCAGTTCTTC.

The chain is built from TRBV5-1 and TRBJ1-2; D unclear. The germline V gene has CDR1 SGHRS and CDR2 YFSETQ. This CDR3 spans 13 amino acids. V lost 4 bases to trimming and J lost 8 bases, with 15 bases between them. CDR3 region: CASSQTRDWGYTF. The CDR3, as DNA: TGCGCCAGCAGCCAGACTCGGGATTGGGGCTACACCTTC. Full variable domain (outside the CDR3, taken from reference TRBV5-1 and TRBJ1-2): KAGVTQTPRYLIKTRGQQVTLSCSPISGHRSVSWYQQTPGQGLQFLFEYFSETQRNKGNFPGRFSGRQFSNSRSEMNVSTLELGDSALYLCASSQTRDWGYTFGSGTRLTVV.

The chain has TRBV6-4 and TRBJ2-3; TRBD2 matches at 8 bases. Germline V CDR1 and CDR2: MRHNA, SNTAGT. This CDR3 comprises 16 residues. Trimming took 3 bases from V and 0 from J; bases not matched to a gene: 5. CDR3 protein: CASSEGSGGSTDTQYF. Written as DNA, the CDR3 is TGTGCCAGCAGTGAGGGCAGCGGGGGTAGCACAGATACGCAGTATTTT.

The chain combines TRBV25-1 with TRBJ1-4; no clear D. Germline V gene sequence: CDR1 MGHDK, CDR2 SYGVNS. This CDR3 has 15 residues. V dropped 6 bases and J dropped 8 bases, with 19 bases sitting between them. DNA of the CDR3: TGTGCCAGCAGCTTGTCTCAGGAAGTGAGCGAAAAACTGTTTTTT. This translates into CASSLSQEVSEKLFF.

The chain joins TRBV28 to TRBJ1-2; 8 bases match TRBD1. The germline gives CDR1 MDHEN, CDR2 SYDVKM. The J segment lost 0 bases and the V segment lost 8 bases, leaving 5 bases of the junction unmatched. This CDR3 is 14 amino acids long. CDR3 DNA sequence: TGTGCCAGCGTCTTACAGGGGGCTAACTATGGCTACACCTTC. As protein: CASVLQGANYGYTF.

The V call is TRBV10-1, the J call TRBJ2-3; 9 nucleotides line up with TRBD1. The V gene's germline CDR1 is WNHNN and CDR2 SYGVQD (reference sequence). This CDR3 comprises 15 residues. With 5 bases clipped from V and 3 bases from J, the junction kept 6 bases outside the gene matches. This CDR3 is CASSLQGARTDTQYF. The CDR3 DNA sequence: TGCGCCAGCAGTTTACAGGGGGCTCGGACAGATACGCAGTATTTT.

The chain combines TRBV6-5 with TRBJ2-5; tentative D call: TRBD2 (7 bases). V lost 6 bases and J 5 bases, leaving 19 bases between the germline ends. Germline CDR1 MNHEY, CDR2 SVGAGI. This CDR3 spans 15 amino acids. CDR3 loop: CASRRGLGGEETQYF. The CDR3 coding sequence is TGTGCCAGCAGGAGGGGGTTGGGGGGGGAGGAGACCCAGTACTTC.

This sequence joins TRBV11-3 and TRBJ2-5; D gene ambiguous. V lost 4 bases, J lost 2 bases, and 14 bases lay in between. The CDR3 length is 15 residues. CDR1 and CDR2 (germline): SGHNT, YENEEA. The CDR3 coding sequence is TGTGCCAGCAGCTCATGGGCACGGTATCAAGAGACCCAGTACTTC. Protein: CASSSWARYQETQYF.

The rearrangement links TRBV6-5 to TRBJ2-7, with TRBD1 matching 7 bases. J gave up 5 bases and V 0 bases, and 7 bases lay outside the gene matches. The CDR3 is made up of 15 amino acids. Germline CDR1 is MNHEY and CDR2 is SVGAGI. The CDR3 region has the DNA TGTGCCAGCAGTTACTCAACAGGGACAGTGGACGAGCAGTACTTC. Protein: CASSYSTGTVDEQYF.

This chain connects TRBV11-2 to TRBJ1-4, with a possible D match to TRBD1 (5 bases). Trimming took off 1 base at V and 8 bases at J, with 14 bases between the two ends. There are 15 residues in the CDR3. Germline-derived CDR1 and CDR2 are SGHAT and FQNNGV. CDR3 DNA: TGTGCCAGCAGCTTAGTCCCCCAGGGAGGGGAAAAACTGTTTTTT. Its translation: CASSLVPQGGEKLFF.

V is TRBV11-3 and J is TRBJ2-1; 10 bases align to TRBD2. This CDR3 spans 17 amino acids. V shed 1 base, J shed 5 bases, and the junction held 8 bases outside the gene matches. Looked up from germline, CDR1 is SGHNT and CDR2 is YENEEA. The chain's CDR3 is CASSLGPEREGNNEQFF. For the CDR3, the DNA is TGTGCCAGCAGCTTAGGCCCCGAGCGGGAGGGTAACAATGAGCAGTTCTTC.

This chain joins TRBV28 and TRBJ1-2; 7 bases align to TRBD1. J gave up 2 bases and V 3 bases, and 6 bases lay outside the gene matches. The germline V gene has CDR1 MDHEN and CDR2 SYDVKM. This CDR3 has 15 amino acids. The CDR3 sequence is CASSFLGQENYGYTF. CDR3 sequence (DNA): TGTGCCAGCAGTTTCCTTGGACAGGAAAACTATGGCTACACCTTC.

The CDR3 protein is CASSLPTSVGEQFF. The CDR3 nucleotides read TGTGCCAGCAGCTTGCCAACTAGCGTAGGTGAGCAGTTCTTC. This chain uses TRBV5-6 with TRBJ2-1; 7 bases line up with TRBD2. Trimming cost V 1 base and J 9 bases; bases outside gene matches: 7. CDR3 length equals 14 residues. Germline CDR1 reads SGHDT; CDR2 reads YYEEEE.

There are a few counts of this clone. CDR3 DNA: TGTGCCAGCAGCCAAGAAGACTTCCGGGAGCAGTACTTC. It translates to CASSQEDFREQYF. The J gene is TRBJ2-7, the V gene TRBV3-1 (or the pseudogene TRBV3-2); D is undetermined. Germline V lookup: CDR1 LGHDT, CDR2 YNNKEL (reference sequence). CDR3 size: 13 residues. Trimming removed 0 bases from V and 7 bases from J, with 10 bases in between.

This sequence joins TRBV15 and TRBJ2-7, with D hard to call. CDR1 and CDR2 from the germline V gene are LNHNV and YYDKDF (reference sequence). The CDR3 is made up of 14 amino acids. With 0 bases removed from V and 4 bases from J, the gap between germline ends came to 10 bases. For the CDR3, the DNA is TGTGCCACCAGCAGAGATACCAGAGGATACGAGCAGTACTTC. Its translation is CATSRDTRGYEQYF.

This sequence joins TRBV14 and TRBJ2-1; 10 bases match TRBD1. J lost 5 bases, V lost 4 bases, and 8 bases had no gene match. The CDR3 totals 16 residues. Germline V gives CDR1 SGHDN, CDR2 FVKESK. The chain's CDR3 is CASSPLGQGDHNEQFF. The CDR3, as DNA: TGTGCCAGCAGCCCCCTAGGACAGGGGGACCACAATGAGCAGTTCTTC.

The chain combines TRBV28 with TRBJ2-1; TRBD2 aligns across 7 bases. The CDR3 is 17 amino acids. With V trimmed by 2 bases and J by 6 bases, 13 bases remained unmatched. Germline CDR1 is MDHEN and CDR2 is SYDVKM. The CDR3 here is CASSLIGGVLYGNEQFF. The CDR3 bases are TGTGCCAGCAGTTTAATTGGGGGGGTGTTGTACGGCAATGAGCAGTTCTTC. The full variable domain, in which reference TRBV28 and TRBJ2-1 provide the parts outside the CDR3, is DVKVTQSSRYLVKRTGEKVFLECVQDMDHENMFWYRQDPGLGLRLIYFSYDVKMKEKGDIPEGYSVSREKKERFSLILESASTNQTSMYLCASSLIGGVLYGNEQFFGPGTRLTVL.

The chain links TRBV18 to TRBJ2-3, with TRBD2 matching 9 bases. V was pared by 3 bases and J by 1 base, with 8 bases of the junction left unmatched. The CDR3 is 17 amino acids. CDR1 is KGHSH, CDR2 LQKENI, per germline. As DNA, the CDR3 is TGTGCCAGCTCACCCGATGAGCAGCGGGGGGGCACAGATACGCAGTATTTT. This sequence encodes CASSPDEQRGGTDTQYF.

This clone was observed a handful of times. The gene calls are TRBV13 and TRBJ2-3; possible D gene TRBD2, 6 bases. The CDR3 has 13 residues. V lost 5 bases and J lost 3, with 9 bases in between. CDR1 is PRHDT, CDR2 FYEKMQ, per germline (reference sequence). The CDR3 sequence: CASSTGLTDTQYF. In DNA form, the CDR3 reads TGTGCCAGCAGCACGGGACTGACAGATACGCAGTATTTT.

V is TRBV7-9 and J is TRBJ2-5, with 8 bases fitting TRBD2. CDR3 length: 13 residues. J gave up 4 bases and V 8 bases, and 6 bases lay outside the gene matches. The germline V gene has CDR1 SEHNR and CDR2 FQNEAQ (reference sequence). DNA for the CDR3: TGTGCCAGCTACCCGGCGGGGGGAGAGACCCAGTACTTC. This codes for CASYPAGGETQYF. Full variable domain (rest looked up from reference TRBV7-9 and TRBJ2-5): DTGVSQNPRHKITKRGQNVTFRCDPISEHNRLYWYRQTLGQGPEFLTYFQNEAQLEKSRLLSDRFSAERPKGSFSTLEIQRTEQGDSAMYLCASYPAGGETQYFGPGTRLLVL.

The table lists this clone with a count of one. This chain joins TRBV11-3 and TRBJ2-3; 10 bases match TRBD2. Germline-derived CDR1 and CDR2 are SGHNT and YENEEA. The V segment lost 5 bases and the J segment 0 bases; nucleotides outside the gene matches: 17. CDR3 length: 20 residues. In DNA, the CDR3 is TGTGCCAGCAGCCCCCGGACTAGCGGAACCCTTACCACTAGCACAGATACGCAGTATTTT. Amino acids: CASSPRTSGTLTTSTDTQYF.

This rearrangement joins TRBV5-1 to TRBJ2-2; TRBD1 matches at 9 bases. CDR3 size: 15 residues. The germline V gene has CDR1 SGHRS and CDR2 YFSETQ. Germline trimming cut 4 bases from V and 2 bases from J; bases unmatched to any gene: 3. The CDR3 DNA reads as TGCGCCAGCAGCAAGGACAGGGGTAACACCGGGGAGCTGTTTTTT. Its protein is CASSKDRGNTGELFF.